These 12 T cell receptor beta chains share one sample of origin, sequenced in a study of CD8+ T cells in alopecia areata. Sequencing templates came from extracted RNA that was reverse transcribed into cDNA. The data were produced by immunoSEQ multiplex PCR, yet TCRdb's version contains in-frame clones alone and is incomplete. The sample shows 100,000 to 150,000 clones, approximately 58% of them seen only once. Specimen: CD4+ T cells sorted from blood, collected at week 0. Receptors originate from a human donor with alopecia areata.

V gene TRBV6-5 combines with J gene TRBJ2-3; no firm D call. The CDR3 consists of 13 residues. Between the trimmed V and J ends, which lost 6 bases and 0 bases, there was a span of 7 bases. Germline V CDR1 and CDR2: MNHEY, SVGAGI. Here the CDR3 reads CASSGLSTDTQYF. As DNA, the CDR3 is TGTGCCAGCAGCGGGTTGAGCACAGATACGCAGTATTTT.

This clone was seen only a few times. Additional DNA sequences in this sample encode the identical CDR3. The chain links TRBV7-2 to TRBJ2-3; D call uncertain. The CDR3 totals 11 residues. CDR1 SGHTA and CDR2 FQGNSA come from the germline V gene. The ends were cut back, 0 bases at V and 5 bases at J, with 0 bases in the middle. The CDR3 here is CASSLADTQYF. In DNA form, the CDR3 reads TGTGCCAGCAGCTTAGCAGATACGCAGTATTTT.

The chain is built from TRBV5-1 and TRBJ2-1; the D call may be TRBD1 or TRBD2 (5 bases each). CDR3 length: 11 residues. Trimming removed 6 bases from V and 8 bases from J, with 9 bases in between. CDR1 is SGHRS, CDR2 YFSETQ, per germline. Here the CDR3 DNA reads TGCGCCAGCACGAGGGGAGATGAGCAGTTCTTC. Protein sequence: CASTRGDEQFF.

The chain combines TRBV30 with TRBJ2-5, with D maybe TRBD2 (6 bases). The CDR3 extends over 12 amino acids. V was trimmed by 2 bases and J by 5 bases, leaving 9 bases between them. Germline values: CDR1 GTSNPN, CDR2 SVGIG (reference sequence). For the CDR3, the DNA is TGTGCCTGGAGTCCGGGGGAGGAGACCCAGTACTTC. This sequence encodes CAWSPGEETQYF.

This clone has just a few counts. The genes are TRBV2 and TRBJ2-2, with D tentatively TRBD1 (5 bases). CDR3 length: 14 residues. The V gene's germline CDR1 is SNHLY and CDR2 FYNNEI. The V and J ends lost 7 bases and 1 base respectively, with 10 bases between them. Written as DNA, the CDR3 is TGTGCCAGCATTTGGGGCCTGAACACCGGGGAGCTGTTTTTT. The encoded protein is CASIWGLNTGELFF.

The chain joins TRBV28 to TRBJ1-1; 7 nucleotides line up with TRBD1. CDR1 is MDHEN, CDR2 SYDVKM, per germline. The CDR3 consists of 12 residues. Trimming took 5 bases from V and 7 from J; bases not matched to a gene: 4. The CDR3 here is CASSLGDSEAFF. The CDR3 DNA follows: TGTGCCAGCAGTCTAGGGGACAGTGAAGCTTTCTTT.

This chain joins TRBV2 and TRBJ1-1; TRBD1 aligns across 7 bases. CDR1 is SNHLY and CDR2 is FYNNEI in the germline V gene. V shed 6 bases and J 3 bases; nucleotides not matched to a gene: 7. The CDR3 has 14 residues. DNA of the CDR3: TGTGCCAGCAGAGACGGACAGGAGTACACTGAAGCTTTCTTT. This encodes CASRDGQEYTEAFF.

This clone was observed a few times. Here the CDR3 reads CASSLRTSSDYNEQFF. The CDR3, as DNA: TGTGCCAGCAGCCTAAGGACTAGTTCGGACTACAATGAGCAGTTCTTC. The chain has TRBV9 and TRBJ2-1; 7 bases are a match to TRBD2. Trimming at V came to 4 bases and at J to 3 bases, leaving 10 bases not matched to a gene. This CDR3 has 16 residues. Germline CDR1 is SGDLS and CDR2 is YYNGEE.

J is TRBJ2-5 and V is TRBV10-3, with D unclear. Germline V lookup: CDR1 ENHRY, CDR2 SYGVKD. V was shortened by 4 bases and J by 3 bases, with 9 bases between the two germline ends. This CDR3 is built from 13 residues. The CDR3 is CAISVVLEETQYF. DNA for the CDR3: TGTGCCATCAGTGTTGTACTGGAAGAGACCCAGTACTTC.

This clone was recorded a few times. Other DNA sequences in this specimen translate into the identical CDR3. V is TRBV7-2 and J is TRBJ1-2; D gene ambiguous. V was pared by 5 bases and J by 6 bases, with 13 bases between. The CDR3 contains 13 residues. Germline CDR1 and CDR2: SGHTA and FQGNSA. The CDR3 is CASSPREVDGYTF. DNA of the CDR3: TGTGCCAGCAGCCCTCGAGAGGTAGATGGCTACACCTTC.

The genes are TRBV5-1 and TRBJ2-5, with 8 bases fitting TRBD1. V was clipped by 4 bases and J by 2 bases; unmatched bases: 7. CDR1 and CDR2 (germline): SGHRS, YFSETQ. CDR3 length: 15 residues. The CDR3 is CASSTGQGLQETQYF. The DNA of the CDR3 is TGCGCCAGCAGCACCGGACAGGGCCTTCAAGAGACCCAGTACTTC.

This chain links TRBV2 with TRBJ2-7, with 7 bases lining up with TRBD1. The CDR3 consists of 15 residues. Germline CDR1 SNHLY, CDR2 FYNNEI. Trimming took 5 bases from V and 7 from J; bases not matched to a gene: 14. The CDR3 is CASSTRQGSSGEQYF. As DNA, the CDR3 is TGTGCCAGCAGTACCCGACAGGGTTCATCGGGGGAGCAGTACTTC.